Listed below are T cell receptor beta chains from one sample, sequenced in a study of CD4+ T cells in melanoma. Clones were sequenced by immunoSEQ multiplex PCR, and TCRdb holds only the in-frame ones, with some missing. The data hold roughly 50,000 clones, with roughly 89% observed a single time. Sequenced: peripheral blood. All receptors derive from a human donor with melanoma. The CDR3 runs from the conserved cysteine through the conserved F or W. Fields, in order: V gene, D gene, J gene, clone size, CDR3 DNA, CDR3 protein. D genes are given only for firm matches. Expanded clones get a size class; other rows say once, few or many, or leave the size out.

TRBV4-1	TRBD2	TRBJ2-7	NA	TGCGCCAGCAGCCAGACTAGCGGGGGGGGAACCTACGAGCAGTACTTC	CASSQTSGGGTYEQYF
TRBV4-2	NA	TRBJ1-1	NA	TGTGCCAGCAGCCTAAGTGGGGGCCAGAACACTGAAGCTTTCTTT	CASSLSGGQNTEAFF
TRBV14	TRBD1	TRBJ1-2	NA	TGTGCCAGCAGCCTCGAGACAGGGAGCTATGGCTACACCTTC	CASSLETGSYGYTF
TRBV5-5	NA	TRBJ2-3	NA	TGTGCCAGCAGCCAACGCTCGGGGGTAGGGACAGATACGCAGTATTTT	CASSQRSGVGTDTQYF
TRBV6-1	NA	TRBJ2-7	NA	TGTGCCAGCAGTGAAGCGGGATTCTACGAGCAGTACTTC	CASSEAGFYEQYF
TRBV5-6	NA	TRBJ1-5	NA	TGTGCCAGCAGCACCGGGGGTAATCAGCCCCAGCATTTT	CASSTGGNQPQHF
TRBV7-9	NA	TRBJ1-2	once	TGTGCCAGCAGCTTAGGGTGGCAGTATGGCTACACCTTC	CASSLGWQYGYTF
TRBV5-1	TRBD1	TRBJ1-2	once	TGCGCCAGCAGCGAGAGGGACAGGGGCCATGGCTACACCTTC	CASSERDRGHGYTF
TRBV19	NA	TRBJ1-2	NA	TGTGCCAGTAGTATAGCCAGGGAGATAAGCTATGGCTACACCTTC	CASSIAREISYGYTF
TRBV7-8	NA	TRBJ2-1	NA	TGTGCCAGCAGCCTGATAGGGGGGACCATCAATGAGCAGTTCTTC	CASSLIGGTINEQFF
TRBV5-1	TRBD1	TRBJ2-2	once	TGCGCCAGCAGCTACCGAGCAGGGACAGAAAACACCGGGGAGCTGTTTTTT	CASSYRAGTENTGELFF
TRBV29-1	NA	TRBJ1-5	NA	TGCAGCGTCCTCACAGGGCGCATGGGTCAGCCCCAGCATTTT	CSVLTGRMGQPQHF
TRBV18	TRBD2	TRBJ2-7	NA	TGTGCCAGCTCACCACCGACTAGCCAACCCTACGAGCAGTACTTC	CASSPPTSQPYEQYF